This entry features one T cell receptor (beta chain) sequence. The antigen remains unidentified. This record belongs to a study of CD8+ T cells in alopecia areata. Background on the study: Dosing with tofacitinib proceeded for 6 to 18 months, followed by 6 months off drug.

The study, taken as a whole, reports: For lesional scalp, especially alopecia totalis/universalis, clonality was higher than in normal scalp. Significant decreases in scalp clonality and expanded CD8+ clones followed tofacitinib treatment. In scalp and blood, many expanded lesional clones persisted during tofacitinib.

Treatment given: oral pan-JAK inhibitor, 5-10 mg twice daily. V dropped 7 bases and J dropped 4 bases, with 11 bases sitting between them. The CDR3 runs 12 residues. Germline V gene lookup returns CDR1 MNHNS and CDR2 SASEGT. RNA extraction and reverse transcription yielded cDNA as sequencing template. This table comes from immunoSEQ multiplex PCR, and its TCRdb copy is limited to in-frame clones, with some not included. The sample carries about 150,000 clones, about three fifths recorded once. The origin of this receptor is a human donor with alopecia areata. The chain joins TRBV6-1 to TRBJ2-7; possibly TRBD2 for D (6 bases). The input for sequencing was CD4+ T cells sorted from blood, taken at week 4, from a patient treated with tofacitinib. The CDR3 spells CASTRDLYEQYF. CDR3 in DNA: TGTGCCAGCACAAGGGACTTGTACGAGCAGTACTTC.